This TCR beta chain was observed in a study of Graves' ophthalmopathy and Graves' hyperthyroidism. Beta-chain TCR CDR3 regions were amplified from RNA transcripts. HTBI-primed RT-PCR formed the first round, and a multiplex PCR formed the second. MiXCR was run by TCRdb on the multiplex PCR reads, yielding one entry per CDR3 protein. There are 650,000 to 900,000 distinct CDR3 sequences in the sample; 35% to 50% occur only once, and approximately 43% lies in the top ten. Trimming removed 6 bases at V and 1 base at J, with 4 bases between. CDR3 length equals 12 residues. This clonotype was detected many times.

The chain has TRBV12-3 or TRBV12-4 and TRBJ1-3; D remains ambiguous. Input material: peripheral blood. This receptor was obtained from an adult man with Graves' ophthalmopathy. CDR3 nucleotides: TGTGCCAGCAGCCGATCTGGAAACACCATATATTTT. Its protein product is CASSRSGNTIYF.